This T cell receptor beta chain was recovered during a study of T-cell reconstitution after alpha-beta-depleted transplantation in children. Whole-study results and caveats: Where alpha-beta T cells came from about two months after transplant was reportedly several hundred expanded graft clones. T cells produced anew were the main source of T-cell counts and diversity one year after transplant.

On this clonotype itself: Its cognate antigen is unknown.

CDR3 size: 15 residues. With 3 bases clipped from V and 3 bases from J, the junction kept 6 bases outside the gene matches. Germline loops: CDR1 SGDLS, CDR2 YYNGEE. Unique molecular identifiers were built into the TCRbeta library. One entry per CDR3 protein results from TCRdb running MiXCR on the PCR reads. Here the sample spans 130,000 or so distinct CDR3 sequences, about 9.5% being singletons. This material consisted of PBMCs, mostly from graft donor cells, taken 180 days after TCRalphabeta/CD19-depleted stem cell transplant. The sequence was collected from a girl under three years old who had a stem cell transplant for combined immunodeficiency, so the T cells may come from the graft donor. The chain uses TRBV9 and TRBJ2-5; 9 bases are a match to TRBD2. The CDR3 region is CASSDTGTSKETQYF. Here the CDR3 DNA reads TGTGCCAGCAGCGACACCGGGACTAGCAAAGAGACCCAGTACTTC.